This T cell receptor (beta chain) comes out of a study of shared clonotypes between healthy human individuals. Germline V gene sequence: CDR1 SGHRS, CDR2 YFSETQ. The V and J ends lost 5 bases and 10 bases, in that order; junction bases with no gene match: 14. The CDR3 runs to 16 residues. Study results and limitations: Lower generation probabilities were found for non-shared clonotypes than for those shared by all four donors. A few donors had 5% to 6.5% of their naive CD4 clonotypes in common. The study generally estimated greater richness for naive than memory subsets.

To note about this clone: As yet, its antigen is unknown.

The authors distributed each subset's genomic DNA evenly over several immunoSEQ plates. TCRdb's table, derived via immunoSEQ multiplex PCR, lists solely in-frame clones and lacks some. The sample carries over 950,000 clones, about 72% recorded once. The sequencing input was memory CD4+ T cells from PBMCs. Documented subset: CD45RA-negative fraction. The origin of this receptor is a man aged 18 to 35 in good health. Some clones in this sample may be carry-over from other donors' samples. This chain links TRBV5-1 with TRBJ2-1; 11 nucleotides match TRBD2. The CDR3 nucleotides are TGCGCCAGCAGTCCAGGAGGACTAGCGGGCAATTTGGAGCAGTTCTTC. It encodes CASSPGGLAGNLEQFF.